These 20 T cell receptor beta chains were sequenced from one sample in a study of vaccination effects on CD4 cells after COVID-19. Following culture for more than 9 days, CD4+ T cells were isolated. As their vaccination, participants received two doses of either BNT162b2 or mRNA-1273. Libraries were prepared by immunoSEQ multiplex PCR; TCRdb keeps only in-frame clonotypes and omits some of them. This table has fewer than 75,000 clones, over 75% appearing once. Their specific antigens are unknown. The source material was CD4+ T cells from PBMCs cultured without peptide, sampled after COVID-19 vaccination. The receptors here all came from a human donor who received a COVID-19 vaccine.

The V call is TRBV28, the J call TRBJ2-7; D is unresolved. The germline V gene has CDR1 MDHEN and CDR2 SYDVKM. The CDR3 runs to 13 residues. V was pared by 4 bases and J by 6 bases, with 13 bases between. The CDR3: CASSSLGWFEQYV. DNA of the CDR3: TGTGCCAGCAGTTCCTTGGGGTGGTTCGAGCAGTACGTC.

The chain combines TRBV29-1 with TRBJ1-2, with a possible D match to TRBD1 (5 bases). The CDR3 length is 15 residues. The V end was cut by 1 base, the J end by 1 base, with 13 bases between. Per germline, CDR1 SQVTM and CDR2 ANQGSEA. The CDR3 DNA sequence: TGCAGCGTTGAAGGAGATTATAGGGGTAACTATGGCTACACCTTC. It translates to CSVEGDYRGNYGYTF.

The rearrangement uses TRBV2 and TRBJ1-3, with D unresolved. CDR1 is SNHLY, CDR2 FYNNEI, per germline. There are 14 residues in the CDR3. With 4 bases removed from V and 2 bases from J, the gap between germline ends came to 9 bases. Here the CDR3 DNA reads TGTGCCAGCAGTGTAAAGGCAACTGGAAACACCATATATTTT. Translating gives CASSVKATGNTIYF.

This clone was seen more than once but under ten times. The rearrangement links TRBV5-1 to TRBJ1-2; 8 bases are a match to TRBD1. Germline-derived CDR1 and CDR2 are SGHRS and YFSETQ. The CDR3 spans 14 residues. V shed 0 bases, J shed 6 bases, and the junction held 4 bases outside the gene matches. The CDR3 protein is CASSLAGGADGYTF. The CDR3 region has the DNA TGCGCCAGCAGCTTGGCAGGGGGCGCGGATGGCTACACCTTC.

The V gene is TRBV9, the J gene TRBJ2-6; D gene ambiguous. This CDR3 has 15 residues. V was cut by 2 bases and J by 0 bases, with 6 bases left in between. CDR1 SGDLS and CDR2 YYNGEE come from the germline V gene. For the CDR3, the DNA is TGTGCCAGCAGCGTGGGCCGCTCTGGGGCCAACGTCCTGACTTTC. Its protein product is CASSVGRSGANVLTF. The variable domain in full, with the rest retrieved from reference TRBV9 and TRBJ2-6, is DSGVTQTPKHLITATGQRVTLRCSPRSGDLSVYWYQQSLDQGLQFLIQYYNGEERAKGNILERFSAQQFPDLHSELNLSSLELGDSALYFCASSVGRSGANVLTFGAGSRLTVL.

The chain links TRBV5-6 to TRBJ2-5; no clear D. Germline CDR1 is SGHDT and CDR2 is YYEEEE. The CDR3 is 15 amino acids. Trimming shortened V by 6 bases and J by 5 bases, and 20 bases separated the two germline ends. CDR3 DNA sequence: TGTGCCAGCAACGTATGGGGATGGGCGTTCGAGACCCAGTACTTC. Translating it yields CASNVWGWAFETQYF.

The chain employs TRBV15 and TRBJ2-5; 12 bases fit TRBD1. Germline CDR1 is LNHNV and CDR2 is YYDKDF (reference sequence). This CDR3 contains 15 residues. With 6 bases clipped from V and 8 bases from J, the junction kept 10 bases outside the gene matches. CDR3 DNA sequence: TGTGCCACCAGTGCCGGGACAGGGGGCCTTGGCACCCAGTACTTC. Translating gives CATSAGTGGLGTQYF.

The chain is built from TRBV12-5 and TRBJ1-2; maybe TRBD1 (5 bases). The CDR3 sequence is 14 residues long. The V and J ends lost 6 bases and 5 bases respectively, with 16 bases between them. In germline, CDR1 is LGHNT, CDR2 FRNRAP. The CDR3 DNA reads TGTGCTAGTGGCCTTTGGGGGACGAGGTATGGCTACACCTTC. It translates to CASGLWGTRYGYTF.

This rearrangement joins TRBV6-5 to TRBJ1-1, with D maybe TRBD1 (6 bases). The CDR3 totals 15 residues. The germline gives CDR1 MNHEY, CDR2 SVGAGI. Trimming stripped 4 bases from V and 10 bases from J, with 22 bases between. This CDR3 reads CASSSPAKDRARAFF. The CDR3 nucleotides are TGTGCCAGCAGTTCCCCTGCGAAGGACAGAGCGAGAGCTTTCTTT.

This clone was seen more than once but under ten times. CDR3 residues: CSASRGTGNSPLHF. As DNA, the CDR3 is TGCAGTGCTAGTCGGGGAACGGGAAATTCACCCCTCCACTTT. This chain connects TRBV20-1 to TRBJ1-6; D ambiguous. V shed 3 bases and J shed 7 bases, with 13 bases lying between them. The CDR3 loop spans 14 amino acids. From germline, CDR1 is DFQATT and CDR2 SNEGSKA (reference sequence).

The chain combines TRBV15 with TRBJ2-5, with D perhaps matching TRBD1 (5 bases). Trimming stripped 1 base from V and 1 base from J, with 16 bases between. The CDR3 has 17 residues. Germline CDR1 and CDR2: LNHNV and YYDKDF (reference sequence). The CDR3 coding sequence is TGTGCCACCAGCAGAGGTGGGGCAGGAGTTACCCAAGAGACCCAGTACTTC. Translation: CATSRGGAGVTQETQYF.

This clone is deemed medium-sized. This chain joins TRBV7-2 and TRBJ2-7; D perhaps matches TRBD1 (7 bases). Trimming removed 2 bases at V and 1 base at J, with 12 bases between. Germline V gene sequence: CDR1 SGHTA, CDR2 FQGNSA. The CDR3 contains 15 residues. As DNA, the CDR3 is TGTGCCAGCAGCTTACAGGGGGGCGGATCCTACGAGCAGTACGTC. It encodes CASSLQGGGSYEQYV.

This clone occurred a few times. CDR3 nucleotides: TGCGCCAGCAGCCAAGGACGGTATAATTCACCCCTCCACTTT. It is translated as CASSQGRYNSPLHF. V and J are TRBV4-3 and TRBJ1-6; D unresolved. CDR1 and CDR2 from the germline V gene are LGHNA and YSLEER. V dropped 1 base and J dropped 4 bases, with 5 bases sitting between them. This CDR3 region has 14 residues.

The genes are TRBV7-6 and TRBJ2-7; maybe TRBD1 (5 bases). CDR1 is SGHVS, CDR2 FNYEAQ, per germline. V was clipped by 5 bases and J by 0 bases, with 14 bases between them. This CDR3 comprises 15 residues. The CDR3 coding sequence is TGTGCCAGCAGCGGAACGGCAGGGTCCTCCTACGAGCAGTACGTC. It translates to CASSGTAGSSYEQYV.

The genes are TRBV18 and TRBJ1-1, with 7 bases aligning to TRBD1. CDR1 is KGHSH, CDR2 LQKENI, per germline. The CDR3 loop spans 13 amino acids. V trimming: 3 bases; J trimming: 4 bases; junction bases outside the gene matches: 2. In DNA, the CDR3 is TGTGCCAGCTCACCCGACAGGGCCACTGAAGCTTTCTTT. Translated, it gives CASSPDRATEAFF. Based on the CDR3 plus reference TRBV18 and TRBJ1-1, the full variable domain is NAGVMQNPRHLVRRRGQEARLRCSPMKGHSHVYWYRQLPEEGLKFMVYLQKENIIDESGMPKERFSAEFPKEGPSILRIQQVVRGDSAAYFCASSPDRATEAFFGQGTRLTVV.

The chain employs TRBV19 and TRBJ2-3, with 11 bases fitting TRBD1. Germline CDR1 reads LNHDA; CDR2 reads SQIVND (reference sequence). Trimming removed 5 bases from V and 6 bases from J; junction bases left unmatched: 13. This CDR3 spans 17 amino acids. CDR3 residues: CASSPSRGTGGMDTQYF. CDR3 in DNA: TGTGCCAGTAGTCCCTCCCGAGGGACAGGGGGAATGGATACGCAGTATTTT.

This chain joins TRBV6-5 and TRBJ1-1; 7 positions agree with TRBD1. The CDR3 runs 14 residues. The V gene's germline CDR1 is MNHEY and CDR2 SVGAGI. The J segment lost 11 bases and the V segment lost 0 bases, leaving 9 bases of the junction unmatched. The DNA for the CDR3 is TGTGCCAGCAGTTACTCAGGGGGCGAGCGTCGGGCTTTCTTT. Encoded protein: CASSYSGGERRAFF.

This rearrangement joins TRBV18 to TRBJ2-5, with D perhaps matching TRBD1 (5 bases). V was pared by 1 base and J by 2 bases, with 8 bases between. The CDR3 is 14 residues long. Per germline, CDR1 KGHSH and CDR2 LQKENI. CDR3: CASSPQTGQETQYF. The CDR3 DNA sequence: TGTGCCAGCTCACCACAAACAGGACAAGAGACCCAGTACTTC.

The V gene is TRBV18, the J gene TRBJ1-5; 9 bases are a match to TRBD1. V trimming: 1 base; J trimming: 3 bases; junction bases outside the gene matches: 7. Germline CDR1 reads KGHSH; CDR2 reads LQKENI. The CDR3 is made up of 17 amino acids. This chain's CDR3 is CASSPRADRGLNQPQHF. For the CDR3, the DNA is TGTGCCAGCTCACCACGCGCGGACAGGGGCCTCAATCAGCCCCAGCATTTT.

This clone was detected once. The rearrangement uses TRBV6-5 and TRBJ2-1; D possibly matches TRBD1 or TRBD2 (6 bases each). There are 12 residues in the CDR3. Germline CDR1 is MNHEY and CDR2 is SVGAGI. V lost 7 bases and J lost 12, with 16 bases in between. CDR3 nucleotides: TGTGCCAGCAACCGAGGGGGGCTGGGGCAGTTCTTC. Protein product: CASNRGGLGQFF.